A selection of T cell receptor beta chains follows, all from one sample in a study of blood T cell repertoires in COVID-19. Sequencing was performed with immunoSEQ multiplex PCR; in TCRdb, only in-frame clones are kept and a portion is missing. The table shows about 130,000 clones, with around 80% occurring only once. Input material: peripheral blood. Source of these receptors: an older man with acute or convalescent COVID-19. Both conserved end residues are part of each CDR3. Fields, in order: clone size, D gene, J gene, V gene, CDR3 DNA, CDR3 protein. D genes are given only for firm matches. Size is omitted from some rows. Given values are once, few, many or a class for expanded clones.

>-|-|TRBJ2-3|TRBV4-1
TGCGCCAGCAGCCAAGGGGCCAGCGGAGATACGCAGTATTTT
CASSQGASGDTQYF
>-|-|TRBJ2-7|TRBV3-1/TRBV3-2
TGTGCCAGCAGCCAAGGAGGGTCGACCTACGAGCAGTACTTC
CASSQGGSTYEQYF
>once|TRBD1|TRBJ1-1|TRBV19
TGTGCCAGTAGCGACAGGGTGATTCGAGGCACTGAAGCTTTCTTT
CASSDRVIRGTEAFF
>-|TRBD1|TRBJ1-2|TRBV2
TGTGCCAGCAGTACGGGACAGGGATTGGGCTACACCTTC
CASSTGQGLGYTF
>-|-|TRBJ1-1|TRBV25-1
TGTGCCACACGGGAGGCAGGTCGCCTCGCTGAAGCTTTCTTT
CATREAGRLAEAFF
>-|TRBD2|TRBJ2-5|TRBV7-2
TGTGCCAGCAGCTGGAAGCGGGGGGCCCAAGAGACCCAGTACTTC
CASSWKRGAQETQYF
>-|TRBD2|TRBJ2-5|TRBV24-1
TGTGCCACCAGTGATTTATACTCGGGGGGAGAGACCCAGTACTTC
CATSDLYSGGETQYF
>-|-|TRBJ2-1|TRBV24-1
TGTGCCACCAGTGATTTTCCCAGGGTAGGTGAGCAGTTCTTC
CATSDFPRVGEQFF
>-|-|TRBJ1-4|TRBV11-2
TGTGCCAGCAGCGCCGAGACAGTCCCTCTGTTTTTT
CASSAETVPLFF
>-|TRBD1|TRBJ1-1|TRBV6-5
TGTGCCAGCAGTCCTGTGACAGGGACGAACACTGAAGCTTTCTTT
CASSPVTGTNTEAFF
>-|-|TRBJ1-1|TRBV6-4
TGTGCCAGCAGTGTTGAGCAGAACACTGAAGCTTTCTTT
CASSVEQNTEAFF
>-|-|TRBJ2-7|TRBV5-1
TGCGCCAGCAGCTTGGCCTCTGAGGGAAGGGAGCAGTACTTC
CASSLASEGREQYF
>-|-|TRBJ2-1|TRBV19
TGTGCCAGTAGTATAGAACCGGGGTCCCCCTACAATGAGCAGTTCTTC
CASSIEPGSPYNEQFF
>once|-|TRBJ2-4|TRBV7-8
TGTGCCAGCAGCTTGAGGGGGATGTTAACCAAAAACATTCAGTACTTC
CASSLRGMLTKNIQYF
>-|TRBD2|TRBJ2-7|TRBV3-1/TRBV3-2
TGTGCCAGCAGCCAGGCCCTAGCGGGGTGGTACGAGCAGTACTTC
CASSQALAGWYEQYF
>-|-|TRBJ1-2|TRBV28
TGTGCCAGCAGTTCAGGGGACCGTTCCTATGGCTACACCTTC
CASSSGDRSYGYTF
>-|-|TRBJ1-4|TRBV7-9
TGTGCCAGCAGCTTACCGGCAGGCCTTAATGAAAAACTGTTTTTT
CASSLPAGLNEKLFF
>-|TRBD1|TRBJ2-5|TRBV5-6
TGTGCCAGCAGCGGACCCGGGACAGGGGCCGGGACCCAGTACTTC
CASSGPGTGAGTQYF
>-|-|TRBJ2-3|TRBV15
TGTGCCACCAGCAGAGAGGGGCAGGAAGATACGCAGTATTTT
CATSREGQEDTQYF
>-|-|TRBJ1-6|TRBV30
TGTGCCGGGGGGGGGCAAATCAATTCACCCCTCCACTTT
CAGGGQINSPLHF
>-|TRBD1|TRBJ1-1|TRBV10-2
TGCGCCAGCAGTGGGGGACAGGGGCCCACTGAAGCTTTCTTT
CASSGGQGPTEAFF
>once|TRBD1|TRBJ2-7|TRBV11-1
TGTGCCAGCAGCCCCGGGACAGGGGGGTTCTACGAGCAGTACTTC
CASSPGTGGFYEQYF
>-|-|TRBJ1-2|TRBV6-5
TGTGCCAGCAGCCTGGGGGGGGCGCCTGGCTACACCTTC
CASSLGGAPGYTF
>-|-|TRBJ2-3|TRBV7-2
TGTGCCAGCAGCCCGACGCAGGCAGATACGCAGTATTTT
CASSPTQADTQYF
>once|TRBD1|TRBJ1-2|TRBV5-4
TGTGCCAGCAGCCCAGACAGGGGCTCTAACTATGGCTACACCTTC
CASSPDRGSNYGYTF
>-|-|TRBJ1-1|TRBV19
TGTGCCAGTAGGGCTCCCGGGACTTTTGGGGCTGAAGCTTTCTTT
CASRAPGTFGAEAFF
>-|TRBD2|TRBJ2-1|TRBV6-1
TGTGCCAGCAGTGAAGGCGGGGGCTCCTACAATGAGCAGTTCTTC
CASSEGGGSYNEQFF
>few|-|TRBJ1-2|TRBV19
TGTGCCAGTAGTACCGCCGGGACAACTAACTATGGCTACACCTTC
CASSTAGTTNYGYTF
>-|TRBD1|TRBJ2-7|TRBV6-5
TGTGCCAGCAGAAAGAACAGGGGCTATTACGAGCAGTACTTC
CASRKNRGYYEQYF
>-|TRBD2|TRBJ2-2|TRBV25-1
TGTGCCAGCAGGCTGGGGAGGGGAAACACCGGGGAGCTGTTTTTT
CASRLGRGNTGELFF
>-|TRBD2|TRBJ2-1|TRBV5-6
TGTGCCAGCAGCTTGATTGGCGGGGGGGAGTTCTTC
CASSLIGGGEFF
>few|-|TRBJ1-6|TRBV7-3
TGTGCCAGCAGCTTCGACAAGGATTCACCCCTCCACTTT
CASSFDKDSPLHF
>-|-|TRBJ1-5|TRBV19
TGTGCCAGTAGGGTGACAGATCCTAGCAATCAGCCCCAGCATTTT
CASRVTDPSNQPQHF
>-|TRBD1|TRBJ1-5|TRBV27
TGTGCCAGCAGTTCCCTGGGACAGGGACGGAGCAATCAGCCCCAGCATTTT
CASSSLGQGRSNQPQHF
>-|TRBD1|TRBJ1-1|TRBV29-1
TGCAGCGTTGTGGACAGGACTAACACTGAAGCTTTCTTT
CSVVDRTNTEAFF
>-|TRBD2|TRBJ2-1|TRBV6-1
TGTGCCAGCAGTGTCGACGTATTGACTAGCGGGGGAAAATATGAGCAGTTCTTC
CASSVDVLTSGGKYEQFF
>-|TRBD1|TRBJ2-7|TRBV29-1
TGCAGCGTTCGGGGGACAGGGGGCGGCGAGCAGTACTTC
CSVRGTGGGEQYF
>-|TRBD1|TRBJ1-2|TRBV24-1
TGTGCCACCAGTGATTTATGGACAGGTGGCTACACCTTC
CATSDLWTGGYTF
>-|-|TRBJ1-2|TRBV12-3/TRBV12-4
TGTGCCAGCAGTTTAGCTTACGGGGATGGCTACACCTTC
CASSLAYGDGYTF
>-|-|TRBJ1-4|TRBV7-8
TGTGCCAGCAGTAAACCCATGAGGTCCCCAACAACTAATGAAAAACTGTTTTTT
CASSKPMRSPTTNEKLFF
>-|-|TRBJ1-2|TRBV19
TGTGCCAGTAGTATGCAGGGGACCAACTATGGCTACACCTTC
CASSMQGTNYGYTF
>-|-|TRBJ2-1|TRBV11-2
TGTGCCAGCAGCTTAGGGGGGGGCGCGGGTGAGCAGTTCTTC
CASSLGGGAGEQFF